The sequence of this T cell receptor beta chain was determined in a study of blood T cell repertoires in COVID-19. Study context: Nucleic acid was either cDNA or gDNA, and it came from T cells, B-cell-depleted T cells, or PBMCs.

The J segment lost 7 bases and the V segment lost 0 bases, leaving 4 bases of the junction unmatched. The CDR3 loop spans 14 amino acids. CDR1 is SGHRS, CDR2 YFSETQ, per germline. Source study methods: Reference gene primers were amplified, and this amplification served to estimate nucleated cell counts. TCRdb's table, derived via immunoSEQ multiplex PCR, lists solely in-frame clones and lacks some. That table gives V, J and clone size, and the DNA gave D and trimming. The sample lists under 95,000 clones, around 90% occurring once. Specimen: peripheral blood. The source of this sequence is a human donor in a cohort sampled during active COVID-19. The chain has TRBV5-1 and TRBJ2-4; 7 bases align to TRBD2. CDR3 in amino acids: CASSLGPGGNIQYF. In DNA form, the CDR3 reads TGCGCCAGCAGCTTGGGCCCGGGGGGTAACATTCAGTACTTC.